The next 29 T cell receptor beta chains were all read from a single sample in a study of T cell clonality in common variable immunodeficiency. Data came from immunoSEQ multiplex PCR; TCRdb stores just in-frame clones and leaves some out. The specimen has roughly 57,000 clones, none found just once. Sequencing input: peripheral blood mononuclear cells. The receptors here all came from a person between 18 and 75 years old in good health.

This clone showed up many times. The read ends 3 residues shy of where the CDR3 ends; the end is completed using the germline J gene. The J gene is TRBJ2-4, the V gene TRBV5-4; 9 nucleotides match TRBD1. The CDR3 contains 14 residues. The germline gives CDR1 SGHNT, CDR2 YYREEE (reference sequence). V dropped 5 bases and J dropped 8; count of bases not matched to a gene: 8. CDR3: CASSTTGGEDIQYF. Incomplete CDR3 DNA: TGTGCCAGCAGTACTACAGGGGGCGAAGACATT.

This clone appeared many times. Read data end 3 residues before the CDR3 end; the end is taken from the germline J gene. The rearrangement joins TRBV6-1 to TRBJ2-2; TRBD1 aligns across 9 bases. V was clipped by 6 bases and J by 6 bases; unmatched bases: 11. Germline V gene sequence: CDR1 MNHNS, CDR2 SASEGT. The CDR3 contains 16 residues. The CDR3 is CASREPGQGVPGELFF. The DNA read from the CDR3 is TGTGCCAGCAGAGAACCGGGACAGGGAGTCCCCGGGGAG.

This clone has ten or more counts. The CDR3 end falls 3 residues outside the read, so it is completed with the germline J gene. V usage is TRBV20-1 and J usage is TRBJ2-4; D is uncertain. Germline V gene lookup returns CDR1 DFQATT and CDR2 SNEGSKA (reference sequence). The CDR3 is 12 amino acids. The DNA read from the CDR3 is TGCAGTTCTGACGGTTCATCACAGACT. Protein product: CSSDGSSQT. The whole CDR3 is CSSDGSSQTQYF.

In this sample, this clone turned up many times. The CDR3 loop reads CSARVWGGSGRASTYEQYF. CDR3 DNA (partial): TGCAGTGCTAGAGTATGGGGCGGTAGCGGGAGGGCCAGCACCTACGAG. The genes are TRBV20-1 and TRBJ2-7, with 11 bases matching TRBD2. The sequence runs out 3 residues before the end of the CDR3; the remainder is reconstructed from the germline J gene. With 1 base clipped from V and 2 bases from J, the junction kept 16 bases outside the gene matches. In germline, CDR1 is DFQATT, CDR2 SNEGSKA (reference sequence). The CDR3 consists of 19 residues.

This clone was observed many times. From the germline J gene comes the end of the CDR3, since the read stops 3 residues before it. The V call is TRBV20-1, the J call TRBJ1-1; maybe TRBD1 (5 bases). Trimming shortened V by 6 bases and J by 2 bases, and 13 bases separated the two germline ends. This CDR3 contains 13 residues. The germline V gene encodes CDR1 DFQATT and CDR2 SNEGSKA (reference sequence). The CDR3 sequence is CSARGDVNTEAFF. CDR3 bases read: TGCAGTGCCCGGGGGGACGTTAACACTGAA.

This clone came up many times. The read stops 3 residues short of the end of the CDR3; the missing end is completed from the germline J gene. The rearrangement uses TRBV6-2 or TRBV6-3 and TRBJ1-2, with D maybe TRBD1 (5 bases). The CDR3 totals 14 residues. CDR1 is MNHEY, CDR2 SVGEGT, per germline. The sequenced CDR3 bases are TGTGCCAGCAGTTTTTACAGGCAGGCGGACCGC. Its protein is CASSFYRQADR. The whole CDR3 is CASSFYRQADRYTF.

Comments on this clone: Just one base apart from a much larger clone, this may be a read error. The missing CDR3 end, 3 residues past where the read stops, is filled in from the germline J gene. The chain recombines TRBV7-9 with TRBJ2-7, with a tentative D call TRBD1 (6 bases). CDR1 is SEHNR, CDR2 FQNEAQ, per germline (reference sequence). The CDR3 has 14 amino acids. CDR3 DNA (partial): TGTTCCAGCAGCTACCCACAGGGTGTCTACGAG. It translates to CSSSYPQGVYE. From start to end, the CDR3 is CSSSYPQGVYEQYF.

The table lists this clone with many counts. Coverage ceases 3 residues before the CDR3 finishes, and the germline J gene fills in the end. The V gene is TRBV5-1, the J gene TRBJ1-3; no firm D call. The CDR3 contains 18 residues. Between the trimmed V and J ends, which lost 0 bases and 4 bases, there was a span of 20 bases. The germline V gene encodes CDR1 SGHRS and CDR2 YFSETQ. The CDR3 here is CASSLASAATLKGNTIYF. The covered CDR3 bases are TGCGCCAGCAGCTTGGCCAGTGCTGCCACGCTTAAGGGAAACACC.

This clone was seen a handful of times. The observed sequence ends 3 residues before the CDR3 terminus, with the missing tail filled in from the germline J gene. The chain carries TRBV25-1 and TRBJ1-3; weak D call: TRBD1 (5 bases). V lost 8 bases, J lost 1 base, and 12 bases lay in between. Germline-derived CDR1 and CDR2 are MGHDK and SYGVNS. This CDR3 region has 14 residues. This CDR3 is CASSDTKSGNTIYF. Incomplete CDR3 DNA: TGTGCCAGCTCGGACACCAAGTCTGGAAACACC.

This clone was picked up many times. The read ends 3 residues early relative to the CDR3; the germline J gene fills the gap. The chain links TRBV5-1 to TRBJ2-2; no clear D gene. V was pared by 4 bases and J by 6 bases, with 10 bases between. CDR1 is SGHRS, CDR2 YFSETQ, per germline. CDR3 length equals 13 residues. Incomplete CDR3 DNA: TGCGCCAGCAGCGCGGTAGGCCCCGGGGAG. Translating gives CASSAVGPGE. The CDR3 in its entirety is CASSAVGPGELFF.

This clone appeared many times. The read gets to within 3 residues of the CDR3 end, and the germline J gene fills in the rest. The chain carries TRBV5-6 and TRBJ1-1, with D perhaps TRBD1 (6 bases). The CDR3 totals 14 residues. Trimming took off 5 bases at V and 3 bases at J, with 14 bases between the two ends. The germline V gene has CDR1 SGHDT and CDR2 YYEEEE. CDR3 loop: CASSQQGRDTEAFF. CDR3 bases read: TGTGCCAGCAGTCAGCAGGGGAGGGACACTGAA.

This clone was picked up a small number of times. The read halts 3 residues ahead of the CDR3 end, with the missing end drawn from the germline J gene. V gene TRBV19 combines with J gene TRBJ2-1, with D perhaps matching TRBD1 (6 bases). V was trimmed by 5 bases and J by 6 bases, leaving 17 bases between them. CDR1 and CDR2 from the germline V gene are LNHDA and SQIVND (reference sequence). CDR3 length: 15 amino acids. The sequenced part of the CDR3 DNA is TGTGCCAGTAGTGCCCCAACGACAGGTTCCAATGAG. Amino acids: CASSAPTTGSNE. The CDR3 reads in full as CASSAPTTGSNEQFF.

This clone has a count of ten or more. The CDR3 end is not reached by the read, which stops 3 residues before it; the germline J gene fills it in. This sequence joins TRBV6-1 and TRBJ2-1; 8 nucleotides line up with TRBD2. Per germline, CDR1 MNHNS and CDR2 SASEGT. This CDR3 has 17 residues. The V and J ends lost 0 bases and 4 bases, in that order; junction bases with no gene match: 8. CDR3 loop: CASSEALLADIYNEQFF. The sequenced CDR3 bases are TGTGCCAGCAGTGAAGCGTTACTAGCGGACATTTACAATGAG.

This clone was recorded many times. Read data end 3 residues before the CDR3 end; the end is taken from the germline J gene. The chain combines TRBV7-9 with TRBJ2-1, with 7 bases fitting TRBD2. CDR1 is SEHNR, CDR2 FQNEAQ, per germline (reference sequence). This CDR3 is built from 15 residues. The ends lost 3 bases at V and 5 bases at J; junction bases unmatched: 7. CDR3 residues: CASSFRDYLDNEQFF. CDR3 bases read: TGTGCCAGCAGCTTCCGGGACTACCTAGACAATGAG.

The table lists this clone with many counts. The sequenced part of the CDR3 DNA is TGCGCCAGCAGCTTAGACTTACGAGACTACGAG. Protein sequence: CASSLDLRDYE. The full CDR3 sequence reads CASSLDLRDYEQYF. The chain uses TRBV5-1 and TRBJ2-7, with unresolved D. The read falls 3 residues short of the CDR3 end, and the missing part is taken from the germline J gene. The V end was cut by 2 bases, the J end by 3 bases, with 12 bases between. The CDR3 has 14 residues. Germline V gene lookup returns CDR1 SGHRS and CDR2 YFSETQ.

This clone was detected many times. Read coverage stops 3 residues before the CDR3 terminus; the germline J gene supplies the remainder. The J gene is TRBJ2-4, the V gene TRBV5-1; 9 nucleotides agree with TRBD1. V lost 3 bases to trimming and J lost 6 bases; unmatched junction nucleotides: 10. The V gene's germline CDR1 is SGHRS and CDR2 YFSETQ. The CDR3 spans 16 residues. CDR3 amino acids: CASSWGDRARGNIQYF. The CDR3 DNA, read in part, is TGCGCCAGCAGCTGGGGGGACAGGGCGAGGGGAAACATT.

This clone showed up many times. The read finishes 3 residues shy of the CDR3 end, and the germline J gene is used to complete it. The chain combines TRBV7-9 with TRBJ2-7; D is unresolved. CDR1 SEHNR and CDR2 FQNEAQ come from the germline V gene (reference sequence). V shed 6 bases and J shed 4 bases, with 7 bases lying between them. The CDR3 is made up of 11 amino acids. The covered CDR3 bases are TGTGCCAGCAGTCCACAGTACGAG. Translating it yields CASSPQYE. In full, the CDR3 reads CASSPQYEQYF.

Ten or more counts support this clone. CDR3 bases read: TGTGCCAGCAGCCCCCAGGGCAATCAGCCC. Encoded protein: CASSPQGNQP. Given in full, the CDR3 is CASSPQGNQPQHF. The chain joins TRBV7-9 to TRBJ1-5; D is unresolved. The read stops 3 residues short of the end of the CDR3; the missing end is completed from the germline J gene. This CDR3 comprises 13 residues. CDR1 is SEHNR and CDR2 is FQNEAQ in the germline V gene (reference sequence). V was clipped by 5 bases and J by 2 bases, with 7 bases between them. Looking up the rest from reference TRBV7-9 and TRBJ1-5 gives the full variable domain: DTGVSQNPRHKITKRGQNVTFRCDPISEHNRLYWYRQTLGQGPEFLTYFQNEAQLEKSRLLSDRFSAERPKGSFSTLEIQRTEQGDSAMYLCASSPQGNQPQHFGDGTRLSIL.

Ten or more counts support this clone. CDR3 DNA (partial): TGCGCCAGCAGACTAATACCGGGACTAGCGGGACCAAAGCTATACAATGAG. Residues: CASRLIPGLAGPKLYNE. The whole CDR3 protein reads CASRLIPGLAGPKLYNEQFF. The chain employs TRBV5-1 and TRBJ2-1; 13 positions agree with TRBD2. The read terminates 3 residues ahead of where the CDR3 ends, so the germline J gene completes it. V dropped 5 bases and J dropped 4; count of bases not matched to a gene: 18. The CDR3 is made up of 20 amino acids. Germline V gene sequence: CDR1 SGHRS, CDR2 YFSETQ.

Note on this clone: The read ends 3 residues before the CDR3 terminus; that terminus is restored from the germline J gene. V usage is TRBV19 and J usage is TRBJ2-2; 7 nucleotides align to TRBD1. The CDR3 is made up of 15 amino acids. Germline V gene lookup returns CDR1 LNHDA and CDR2 SQIVND (reference sequence). The CDR3 here is CASSAGRGLDSPLFF. The sequenced CDR3 bases are TGTGCCAGTAGCGCCGGAAGGGGGCTGGATTCACCG. The full variable domain, in which reference TRBV19 and TRBJ2-2 provide the parts outside the CDR3, is DGGITQSPKYLFRKEGQNVTLSCEQNLNHDAMYWYRQDPGQGLRLIYYSQIVNDFQKGDIAEGYSVSREKKESFPLTVTSAQKNPTAFYLCASSAGRGLDSPLFFGEGSRLTVL.

This clone was seen many times. The CDR3 goes on 3 residues after the read ends, and that part is filled in from the germline J gene. This chain connects TRBV20-1 to TRBJ1-1; weak D call: TRBD1 (5 bases). The V and J ends lost 2 bases and 1 base respectively, with 11 bases between them. Germline V CDR1 and CDR2: DFQATT, SNEGSKA (reference sequence). The CDR3 contains 14 residues. CDR3 sequence: CSARPFDRNTEAFF. The sequenced part of the CDR3 DNA is TGCAGTGCTAGACCTTTCGACAGGAACACTGAA.

This clone was observed at least ten times. The germline gene is not matched at one end of the junction; a read error may be the cause. The read comes to an end 3 residues before the CDR3 does, leaving the germline J gene to fill in the end. This chain joins TRBV4-2 and TRBJ1-2, with D hard to call. CDR3 length: 14 amino acids. Germline values: CDR1 LGHNA, CDR2 YNFKEQ. The sequenced CDR3 bases are TGCGCCAGCAGCCTAAGCGGGGTTGACTATGGC. Protein product: CASSLSGVDYG. The whole CDR3 sequence is CASSLSGVDYGYTF.

This clone was detected many times. CDR3 region: CASSLLLGPGDTQYF. The CDR3 DNA, read in part, is TGTGCCAGCAGCTTATTGCTGGGGCCCGGAGATACG. The rearrangement joins TRBV11-2 to TRBJ2-3, with D possibly matching TRBD1 (5 bases). The read finishes 3 residues shy of the CDR3 end, and the germline J gene is used to complete it. The CDR3 loop spans 15 amino acids. CDR1 and CDR2 (germline): SGHAT, FQNNGV. Trimming removed 2 bases at V and 5 bases at J, with 14 bases between. Full variable domain (remainder filled in from reference TRBV11-2 and TRBJ2-3): EAGVAQSPRYKIIEKRQSVAFWCNPISGHATLYWYQQILGQGPKLLIQFQNNGVVDDSQLPKDRFSAERLKGVDSTLKIQPAKLEDSAVYLCASSLLLGPGDTQYFGPGTRLTVL.

This clone was counted ten times or more. The CDR3 end lies 3 residues beyond the end of the read and is filled in from the germline J gene. The V call is TRBV11-3, the J call TRBJ2-1; TRBD2 agrees at 10 bases. CDR1 is SGHNT, CDR2 YENEEA, per germline. Trimming removed 1 base from V and 4 bases from J; junction bases left unmatched: 1. There are 15 residues in the CDR3. CDR3: CASSLGTSGYNEQFF. The CDR3 bases that were read are TGTGCCAGCAGCTTAGGGACTAGCGGATACAATGAG.

Many counts were recorded for this clone. The read terminates 3 residues ahead of where the CDR3 ends, so the germline J gene completes it. This chain uses TRBV11-2 with TRBJ1-3; D is undetermined. The CDR3 loop spans 13 amino acids. Germline V CDR1 and CDR2: SGHAT, FQNNGV. This CDR3 reads CASSLAQVLGIYF. Incomplete CDR3 DNA: TGTGCCAGCAGCTTAGCTCAGGTTTTAGGG.

At least ten counts were recorded for this clone. The read halts 3 residues ahead of the CDR3 end, with the missing end drawn from the germline J gene. This chain links TRBV29-1 with TRBJ1-1; D unresolved. The V end was cut by 6 bases, the J end by 4 bases, with 12 bases between. The CDR3 runs 12 residues. Germline V gene lookup returns CDR1 SQVTM and CDR2 ANQGSEA. The part of the CDR3 DNA that was read is TGCAGCGTCGAGAACCTAGGCACTGAA. This codes for CSVENLGTE. The entire CDR3 reads CSVENLGTEAFF.

This clone was observed at least ten times. The read ends 3 residues before the CDR3 terminus; that terminus is restored from the germline J gene. Other DNA sequences in the sample encode the same CDR3. The rearrangement uses TRBV20-1 and TRBJ1-2; D is perhaps TRBD1 (6 bases). The germline V gene encodes CDR1 DFQATT and CDR2 SNEGSKA (reference sequence). The CDR3 covers 13 residues. CDR3 DNA (partial): TGCAGTGCTAGGGGGGGGGCTGATTGGGGC. Residues: CSARGGADWG. The complete CDR3 sequence is CSARGGADWGYTF.

This clone appeared many times. The read is 3 residues too short to cover the CDR3 end, so that end is filled in from the germline J gene. The chain joins TRBV20-1 to TRBJ1-5; D is unclear. In germline, CDR1 is DFQATT, CDR2 SNEGSKA (reference sequence). V was pared by 6 bases and J by 0 bases, with 9 bases between. CDR3 size: 13 residues. Partial CDR3 DNA: TGCAGTGCACCGACATTTAGCAATCAGCCC. Amino acids: CSAPTFSNQP. From start to end, the CDR3 is CSAPTFSNQPQHF.

For this clone: The missing CDR3 end, 3 residues past where the read stops, is filled in from the germline J gene. This chain joins TRBV19 and TRBJ1-1, with 7 bases identical to TRBD1. CDR1 and CDR2 from the germline V gene are LNHDA and SQIVND (reference sequence). This CDR3 comprises 16 residues. The J segment lost 0 bases and the V segment lost 4 bases, leaving 8 bases of the junction unmatched. Incomplete CDR3 DNA: TGTGCCAGTAGTACCAACAGGGGCGCCATGAACACTGAA. Its protein is CASSTNRGAMNTE. The whole CDR3 sequence is CASSTNRGAMNTEAFF.